This T cell receptor (beta chain) was recorded in a study of human T cells and chemical hapten exposure. Source study methods: A per-sample median of about 95,000 TCRs was observed, with counts ranging from about 20,000 to 750,000. TCRdb analysed the RACE reads with MiXCR anew, one entry per CDR3 protein. The V and J calls here are based on TCRdb, not the publication. The top ten clones hold approximately 5% of a sample with some 84,000 distinct CDR3 sequences, less than 11% of them seen once. This clonotype was seen repeatedly, ten times or more. CDR3 length: 15 residues. The germline V gene has CDR1 LGHNA and CDR2 YNFKEQ. Trimming left V 3 bases short and J 2 bases short, with 8 bases between. The time point: patch test 2, 6 weeks after DPC sensitization. Treatment indicated: therapeutic diphenylcyclopropenone sensitization with weekly scalp DPC.

The rearrangement uses TRBV4-2 and TRBJ1-6, with a tentative D call TRBD1 (5 bases). The source was whole blood, collected in connection with sensitization to the hapten diphenylcyclopropenone (DPC). The receptor comes from a woman aged 45 to 65 with alopecia areata. Some clones in this sample may be carry-over from other donors' samples. The CDR3 nucleotides read TGTGCCAGCAGCCAGGAGGGGACCTATAATTCACCCCTCCACTTT. Translation: CASSQEGTYNSPLHF.